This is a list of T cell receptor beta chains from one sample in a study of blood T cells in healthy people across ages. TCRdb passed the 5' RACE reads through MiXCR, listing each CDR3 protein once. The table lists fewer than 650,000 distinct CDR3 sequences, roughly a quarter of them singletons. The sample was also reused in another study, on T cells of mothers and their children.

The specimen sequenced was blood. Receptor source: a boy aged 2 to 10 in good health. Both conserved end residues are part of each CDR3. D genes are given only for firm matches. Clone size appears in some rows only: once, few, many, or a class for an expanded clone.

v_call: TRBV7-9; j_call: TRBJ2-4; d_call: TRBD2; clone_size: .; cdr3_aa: CASSWTLSGGDLRAPKNIQYF; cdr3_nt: TGTGCCAGCAGCTGGACCCTTAGCGGGGGGGATCTTAGAGCCCCCAAAAACATTCAGTACTTC
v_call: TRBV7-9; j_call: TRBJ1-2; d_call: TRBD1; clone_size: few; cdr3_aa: CASSSGTGGAYGYTF; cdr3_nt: TGTGCCAGCAGCTCCGGGACAGGGGGCGCCTATGGCTACACCTTC
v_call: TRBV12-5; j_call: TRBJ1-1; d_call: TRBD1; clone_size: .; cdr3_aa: CATNMGQFEAFF; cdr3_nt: TGTGCTACCAACATGGGACAGTTTGAAGCTTTCTTT
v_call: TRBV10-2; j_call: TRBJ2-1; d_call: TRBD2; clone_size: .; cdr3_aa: CASSESPSGMRNEQFF; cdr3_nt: TGCGCCAGCAGTGAGTCTCCTAGCGGGATGCGGAATGAGCAGTTCTTC
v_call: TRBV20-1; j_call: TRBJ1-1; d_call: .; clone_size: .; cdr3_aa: CSARDLRFNTEAFF; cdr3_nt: TGCAGTGCTAGAGATCTCAGGTTTAACACTGAAGCTTTCTTT
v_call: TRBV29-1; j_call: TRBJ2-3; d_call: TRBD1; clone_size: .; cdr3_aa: CSVTPTGGSTDTQYF; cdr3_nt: TGCAGCGTTACACCTACAGGGGGGTCCACGGATACGCAGTATTTT
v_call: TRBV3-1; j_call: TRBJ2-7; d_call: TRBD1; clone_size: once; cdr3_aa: CASSRGQGPDEQYF; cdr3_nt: TGTGCCAGCAGTCGGGGACAGGGTCCCGACGAGCAGTACTTC
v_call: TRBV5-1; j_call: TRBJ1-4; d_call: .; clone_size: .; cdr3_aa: CASSLPEKLFF; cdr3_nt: TGCGCCAGCAGCCTCCCGGAAAAACTGTTTTTT
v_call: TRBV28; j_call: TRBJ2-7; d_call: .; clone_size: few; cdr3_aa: CASRAEHLYEQYF; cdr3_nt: TGTGCCAGCAGAGCCGAGCATCTCTACGAGCAGTACTTC
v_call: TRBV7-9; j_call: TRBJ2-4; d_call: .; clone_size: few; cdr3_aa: CASSNLDRNIQYF; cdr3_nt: TGTGCCAGCAGCAACCTCGACAGGAACATTCAGTACTTC
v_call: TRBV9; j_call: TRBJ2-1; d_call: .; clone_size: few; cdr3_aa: CASSEGVEQFF; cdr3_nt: TGTGCCAGCAGCGAAGGGGTTGAGCAGTTCTTC
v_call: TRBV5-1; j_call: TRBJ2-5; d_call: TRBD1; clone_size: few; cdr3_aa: CASSWDREETQYF; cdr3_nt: TGCGCCAGCAGCTGGGACAGGGAAGAGACCCAGTACTTC
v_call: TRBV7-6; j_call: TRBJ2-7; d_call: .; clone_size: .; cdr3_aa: CASSSLGIDEQYF; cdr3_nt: TGTGCCAGCAGTTCCCTTGGTATCGACGAGCAGTACTTC
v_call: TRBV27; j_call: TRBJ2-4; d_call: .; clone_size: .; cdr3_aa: CASSSSTVGFKNIQYF; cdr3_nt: TGTGCCAGCAGTTCTTCTACGGTTGGATTCAAAAACATTCAGTACTTC
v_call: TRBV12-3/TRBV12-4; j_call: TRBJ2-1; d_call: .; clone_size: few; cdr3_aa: CASTRDGYNEQFF; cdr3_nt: TGTGCCAGCACCCGGGACGGTTACAATGAGCAGTTCTTC
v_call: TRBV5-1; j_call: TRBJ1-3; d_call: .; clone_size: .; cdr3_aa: CASSLELGSGNTIYF; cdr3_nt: TGCGCCAGCAGCTTGGAGCTAGGATCTGGAAACACCATATATTTT
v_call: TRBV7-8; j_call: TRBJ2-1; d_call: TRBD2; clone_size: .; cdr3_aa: CASSSIAGGNEQFF; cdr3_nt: TGTGCCAGCAGCTCAATAGCGGGGGGCAATGAGCAGTTCTTC